A selection of T cell receptor beta chains follows, all from one sample in a study of T cell responses to AZD1222 COVID-19 vaccine. TCRdb's copy holds only in-frame clones and misses some; the assay was immunoSEQ multiplex PCR. Of 75,000 to 95,000 clones in the sample, 85% were seen once. Specimen: peripheral blood, collected 28 days after the second AZD1222 dose. These receptors were collected from an adult who received the AZD1222 COVID-19 vaccine. Both conserved end residues are part of each CDR3. Each record gives: clone size, D gene, V gene, J gene, CDR3 protein, CDR3 DNA. The D gene is left open where the match is weak. Size values are once, few and many counts, or a class for expanded clones, and some rows have none.

clone_size: -
d_call: TRBD2
v_call: TRBV5-1
j_call: TRBJ2-2
cdr3_aa: CASSLELAGAGELFF
cdr3_nt: TGCGCCAGCAGCTTGGAACTAGCGGGGGCCGGGGAGCTGTTTTTT

clone_size: -
d_call: -
v_call: TRBV28
j_call: TRBJ2-2
cdr3_aa: CASSSATFLRDTGELFF
cdr3_nt: TGTGCCAGCAGCTCCGCGACTTTCCTGAGGGACACCGGGGAGCTGTTTTTT

clone_size: -
d_call: -
v_call: TRBV18
j_call: TRBJ1-3
cdr3_aa: CASSLEPLTGNTIYF
cdr3_nt: TGTGCCAGCTCACTCGAGCCGTTAACCGGAAACACCATATATTTT

clone_size: -
d_call: TRBD2
v_call: TRBV6-6
j_call: TRBJ2-7
cdr3_aa: CASSYSSGSFSYEQYF
cdr3_nt: TGTGCCAGCAGTTACTCGAGCGGGAGCTTTTCATACGAGCAGTACTTC

clone_size: -
d_call: -
v_call: TRBV7-2
j_call: TRBJ2-5
cdr3_aa: CASSLVTEETQYF
cdr3_nt: TGTGCCAGCAGCTTAGTAACAGAGGAGACCCAGTACTTC

clone_size: -
d_call: -
v_call: TRBV18
j_call: TRBJ2-1
cdr3_aa: CASGGMYNEQFF
cdr3_nt: TGTGCCAGCGGCGGGATGTACAATGAGCAGTTCTTC

clone_size: -
d_call: TRBD2
v_call: TRBV5-1
j_call: TRBJ2-3
cdr3_aa: CASSLEMTSGGTDTQYF
cdr3_nt: TGCGCCAGCAGCTTGGAGATGACTAGCGGGGGCACAGATACGCAGTATTTT

clone_size: -
d_call: TRBD1
v_call: TRBV7-2
j_call: TRBJ2-6
cdr3_aa: CASSLKTGFGTGANVLTF
cdr3_nt: TGTGCCAGCAGCCTCAAGACAGGGTTTGGCACTGGGGCCAACGTCCTGACTTTC

clone_size: medium-sized
d_call: -
v_call: TRBV10-3
j_call: TRBJ1-5
cdr3_aa: CAISAADSNQPQHF
cdr3_nt: TGTGCCATCAGTGCGGCAGATAGCAATCAGCCCCAGCATTTT

clone_size: -
d_call: -
v_call: TRBV6-2/TRBV6-3
j_call: TRBJ2-5
cdr3_aa: CASSYSIAGAWQETQYF
cdr3_nt: TGTGCCAGCAGTTACTCGATCGCGGGGGCCTGGCAAGAGACCCAGTACTTC

clone_size: once
d_call: TRBD2
v_call: TRBV11-2
j_call: TRBJ2-3
cdr3_aa: CASSEGLAGVLGF
cdr3_nt: TGTGCCAGCAGCGAGGGACTAGCGGGGGTACTGGGTTTT

clone_size: -
d_call: -
v_call: TRBV29-1
j_call: TRBJ2-5
cdr3_aa: CSVDGLPRTQYF
cdr3_nt: TGCAGCGTTGACGGACTCCCTCGGACCCAGTACTTC

clone_size: few
d_call: -
v_call: TRBV25-1
j_call: TRBJ1-4
cdr3_aa: CASSPHEKLFF
cdr3_nt: TGTGCCAGCAGTCCCCATGAAAAACTGTTTTTT

clone_size: -
d_call: TRBD1
v_call: TRBV11-2
j_call: TRBJ2-7
cdr3_aa: CASGMGQGAYEQYF
cdr3_nt: TGTGCCAGCGGAATGGGACAGGGGGCTTACGAGCAGTACTTC

clone_size: -
d_call: -
v_call: TRBV29-1
j_call: TRBJ2-3
cdr3_aa: CSVVASSSSADTQYF
cdr3_nt: TGCAGCGTTGTGGCATCCTCCAGTTCTGCAGATACGCAGTATTTT

clone_size: -
d_call: -
v_call: TRBV3-1/TRBV3-2
j_call: TRBJ2-3
cdr3_aa: CASSQAPAVQGTQYF
cdr3_nt: TGTGCCAGCAGCCAAGCGCCAGCGGTACAGGGTACGCAGTATTTT

clone_size: -
d_call: -
v_call: TRBV11-2
j_call: TRBJ2-3
cdr3_aa: CASSLDRGVGTDTQYF
cdr3_nt: TGTGCCAGCAGCTTAGATCGCGGGGTCGGCACAGATACGCAGTATTTT

clone_size: once
d_call: TRBD2
v_call: TRBV3-1/TRBV3-2
j_call: TRBJ2-3
cdr3_aa: CASSPGLVTDTQYF
cdr3_nt: TGTGCCAGCAGCCCGGGACTAGTCACAGATACGCAGTATTTT

clone_size: -
d_call: -
v_call: TRBV7-3
j_call: TRBJ2-7
cdr3_aa: CASSFEGGPQYF
cdr3_nt: TGTGCCAGCAGCTTCGAAGGGGGTCCGCAGTACTTC

clone_size: -
d_call: TRBD1
v_call: TRBV7-3
j_call: TRBJ1-6
cdr3_aa: CASSLLGTGAATNSPLHF
cdr3_nt: TGTGCCAGCAGCTTATTAGGTACAGGGGCGGCCACGAATTCACCCCTCCACTTT

clone_size: -
d_call: TRBD1
v_call: TRBV27
j_call: TRBJ2-7
cdr3_aa: CASRPWTGNYEQYF
cdr3_nt: TGTGCCAGCAGACCATGGACAGGGAACTACGAGCAGTACTTC

clone_size: -
d_call: TRBD1
v_call: TRBV5-1
j_call: TRBJ2-7
cdr3_aa: CASRLTGESYEQYF
cdr3_nt: TGCGCCAGCAGACTGACAGGGGAATCCTACGAGCAGTACTTC

clone_size: -
d_call: -
v_call: TRBV6-2/TRBV6-3
j_call: TRBJ2-7
cdr3_aa: CASSYPMGATNYREQYF
cdr3_nt: TGTGCCAGCAGTTACCCAATGGGGGCTACCAACTACCGCGAGCAGTACTTC

clone_size: -
d_call: TRBD1
v_call: TRBV2
j_call: TRBJ1-5
cdr3_aa: CASNRGSQPQHF
cdr3_nt: TGTGCCAGCAACAGGGGATCTCAGCCCCAGCATTTT

clone_size: -
d_call: -
v_call: TRBV6-1
j_call: TRBJ1-2
cdr3_aa: CASSEGSGTLTYGYTF
cdr3_nt: TGTGCCAGCAGTGAAGGGTCCGGGACGCTTACCTATGGCTACACCTTC

clone_size: -
d_call: -
v_call: TRBV19
j_call: TRBJ1-3
cdr3_aa: CASSKTRSSPPGNTIYF
cdr3_nt: TGTGCCAGTAGTAAAACTAGGAGCAGCCCCCCTGGAAACACCATATATTTT

clone_size: -
d_call: TRBD2
v_call: TRBV27
j_call: TRBJ2-1
cdr3_aa: CASSKYPGLAGEDNEQFF
cdr3_nt: TGTGCCAGCAGTAAATATCCGGGACTAGCGGGCGAAGACAATGAGCAGTTCTTC

clone_size: -
d_call: -
v_call: TRBV7-9
j_call: TRBJ2-7
cdr3_aa: CASSSGRIYEQYF
cdr3_nt: TGTGCCAGCAGCTCGGGGAGGATCTACGAGCAGTACTTC

clone_size: -
d_call: -
v_call: TRBV11-2
j_call: TRBJ1-1
cdr3_aa: CASSFSPKNVNTEAFF
cdr3_nt: TGTGCCAGCAGCTTTTCCCCTAAGAATGTGAACACTGAAGCTTTCTTT

clone_size: -
d_call: -
v_call: TRBV9
j_call: TRBJ1-3
cdr3_aa: CASSPRGRTSGNTIYF
cdr3_nt: TGTGCCAGCAGCCCAAGGGGGAGGACCTCTGGAAACACCATATATTTT

clone_size: -
d_call: TRBD1
v_call: TRBV27
j_call: TRBJ1-6
cdr3_aa: CASGDSLYSPLHF
cdr3_nt: TGTGCCAGCGGGGACAGTTTGTACTCACCCCTCCACTTT

clone_size: -
d_call: -
v_call: TRBV25-1
j_call: TRBJ1-2
cdr3_aa: CASSELNGYGYTF
cdr3_nt: TGTGCCAGCAGTGAACTTAACGGTTATGGCTACACCTTC

clone_size: few
d_call: TRBD1
v_call: TRBV23-1
j_call: TRBJ1-5
cdr3_aa: CASSHLGRDRARQPQHF
cdr3_nt: TGCGCCAGCAGTCACCTCGGCCGGGACAGGGCGCGTCAGCCCCAGCATTTT

clone_size: few
d_call: TRBD1
v_call: TRBV6-5
j_call: TRBJ2-3
cdr3_aa: CASSPGQTDTQYF
cdr3_nt: TGTGCCAGCAGTCCGGGACAGACAGATACGCAGTATTTT

clone_size: once
d_call: -
v_call: TRBV7-2
j_call: TRBJ2-3
cdr3_aa: CASSPGPSFLTQYF
cdr3_nt: TGTGCCAGCAGCCCGGGACCCAGTTTCCTTACGCAGTATTTT

clone_size: -
d_call: -
v_call: TRBV28
j_call: TRBJ2-1
cdr3_aa: CASSFLSSYNEQFF
cdr3_nt: TGTGCCAGCAGTTTCCTAAGCTCCTACAATGAGCAGTTCTTC

clone_size: once
d_call: -
v_call: TRBV4-3
j_call: TRBJ1-5
cdr3_aa: CASSPNARQPQHF
cdr3_nt: TGCGCCAGCAGCCCGAATGCAAGGCAGCCCCAGCATTTT

clone_size: -
d_call: TRBD2
v_call: TRBV5-1
j_call: TRBJ2-3
cdr3_aa: CASSLGGLAGTDTQYF
cdr3_nt: TGCGCCAGCAGCTTGGGCGGACTAGCGGGCACAGATACGCAGTATTTT

clone_size: -
d_call: -
v_call: TRBV18
j_call: TRBJ2-5
cdr3_aa: CASSPQGKETQYF
cdr3_nt: TGTGCCAGCTCACCACAGGGGAAAGAGACCCAGTACTTC

clone_size: -
d_call: -
v_call: TRBV12-3/TRBV12-4
j_call: TRBJ1-6
cdr3_aa: CASSFGNSPLHF
cdr3_nt: TGTGCCAGCAGTTTCGGGAATTCACCCCTCCACTTT

clone_size: -
d_call: TRBD1
v_call: TRBV6-5
j_call: TRBJ1-3
cdr3_aa: CASSLLATGATIYF
cdr3_nt: TGTGCCAGCAGCCTACTAGCGACAGGGGCCACCATATATTTT

clone_size: -
d_call: -
v_call: TRBV4-1
j_call: TRBJ1-1
cdr3_aa: CASSSRSLGNTEAFF
cdr3_nt: TGCGCCAGCAGCTCAAGATCCCTCGGGAACACTGAAGCTTTCTTT

clone_size: -
d_call: -
v_call: TRBV10-3
j_call: TRBJ2-2
cdr3_aa: CAISESRAANTGELFF
cdr3_nt: TGTGCCATCAGTGAGTCGCGGGCGGCGAACACCGGGGAGCTGTTTTTT

clone_size: once
d_call: TRBD2
v_call: TRBV4-1
j_call: TRBJ2-7
cdr3_aa: CASSLRRGGTYEQYF
cdr3_nt: TGCGCCAGCAGCCTCCGTAGGGGAGGGACCTACGAGCAGTACTTC

clone_size: few
d_call: TRBD1
v_call: TRBV10-3
j_call: TRBJ1-1
cdr3_aa: CAISDRDRGRTEAFF
cdr3_nt: TGTGCCATCAGTGACCGGGACAGGGGACGTACTGAAGCTTTCTTT

clone_size: -
d_call: -
v_call: TRBV10-1
j_call: TRBJ1-6
cdr3_aa: CASGNRNSPLHF
cdr3_nt: TGCGCCAGCGGAAACAGGAATTCACCCCTCCACTTT

clone_size: -
d_call: TRBD2
v_call: TRBV28
j_call: TRBJ2-7
cdr3_aa: CASSLSSSGRSYEQYF
cdr3_nt: TGTGCCAGCAGTTTATCATCTAGCGGGCGATCCTACGAGCAGTACTTC

clone_size: -
d_call: -
v_call: TRBV9
j_call: TRBJ1-1
cdr3_aa: CASSVEGRHGTEAFF
cdr3_nt: TGTGCCAGCAGCGTAGAGGGCAGGCACGGCACTGAAGCTTTCTTT

clone_size: -
d_call: -
v_call: TRBV5-1
j_call: TRBJ1-1
cdr3_aa: CASSLGGGMNTEAFF
cdr3_nt: TGCGCCAGCAGCTTGGGTGGAGGAATGAACACTGAAGCTTTCTTT

clone_size: -
d_call: TRBD2
v_call: TRBV5-1
j_call: TRBJ2-3
cdr3_aa: CASSLDPPAGGTDTQYF
cdr3_nt: TGCGCCAGCAGTCTCGACCCTCCCGCGGGGGGCACGGATACGCAGTATTTT

clone_size: -
d_call: TRBD1
v_call: TRBV18
j_call: TRBJ2-6
cdr3_aa: CASSPRDRVILSSGANVLTF
cdr3_nt: TGTGCCAGCTCACCAAGGGACAGGGTAATATTAAGCTCTGGGGCCAACGTCCTGACTTTC

clone_size: -
d_call: -
v_call: TRBV19
j_call: TRBJ1-4
cdr3_aa: CASRSQSTNEKLFF
cdr3_nt: TGTGCCAGTAGATCACAGTCAACTAATGAAAAACTGTTTTTT

clone_size: -
d_call: -
v_call: TRBV2
j_call: TRBJ1-5
cdr3_aa: CASRVDRGNQPQHF
cdr3_nt: TGTGCCAGCAGGGTCGACAGAGGCAATCAGCCCCAGCATTTT

clone_size: -
d_call: -
v_call: TRBV6-2/TRBV6-3
j_call: TRBJ2-5
cdr3_aa: CASSYAATRLTQYF
cdr3_nt: TGTGCCAGCAGTTACGCAGCTACAAGATTGACCCAGTACTTC

clone_size: -
d_call: -
v_call: TRBV12-5
j_call: TRBJ1-5
cdr3_aa: CASGVLNNQPQHF
cdr3_nt: TGTGCTAGTGGTGTACTCAATAATCAGCCCCAGCATTTT

clone_size: -
d_call: TRBD1
v_call: TRBV18
j_call: TRBJ2-3
cdr3_aa: CASSQIRTGPTSTDTQYF
cdr3_nt: TGTGCCAGCTCACAAATCAGGACAGGGCCCACTAGCACAGATACGCAGTATTTT

clone_size: -
d_call: TRBD1
v_call: TRBV7-8
j_call: TRBJ1-2
cdr3_aa: CASSPGQSNYGYTF
cdr3_nt: TGTGCCAGCAGCCCGGGACAGAGTAACTATGGCTACACCTTC

clone_size: -
d_call: -
v_call: TRBV6-5
j_call: TRBJ1-2
cdr3_aa: CASSILSNYGYTF
cdr3_nt: TGTGCCAGCAGTATTTTGAGTAACTATGGCTACACCTTC

clone_size: -
d_call: -
v_call: TRBV2
j_call: TRBJ1-1
cdr3_aa: CASSEVRGAEAFF
cdr3_nt: TGTGCCAGCAGTGAAGTTCGGGGCGCTGAAGCTTTCTTT

clone_size: -
d_call: -
v_call: TRBV2
j_call: TRBJ2-7
cdr3_aa: CASSNRYEQYF
cdr3_nt: TGTGCCAGCAGTAACCGCTACGAGCAGTACTTC